These 29 T cell receptor beta chains were all obtained from the same sample, sequenced in a study of cytomegalovirus exposure and HLA in healthy donors. PCR employed 60 Vbeta and 13 Jbeta primers. The table came from immunoSEQ multiplex PCR; TCRdb's copy has only in-frame clones and leaves some out. The table records over 100,000 clones, 63% of them present only once. Specimen: PBMCs. The receptors come from a man in his forties or fifties in good health and CMV-seropositive.

In this sample, this clone turned up a few times. Germline and junction disagree at one end, which may indicate a read error. The chain is built from TRBV20-1 and TRBJ2-5; tentative D call: TRBD2 (5 bases). Germline-derived CDR1 and CDR2 are DFQATT and SNEGSKA (reference sequence). CDR3 length: 11 amino acids. In DNA form, the CDR3 reads TGCAGTTCTAGCTTTCAAGAGACCCAGTACTTC. The encoded protein is CSSSFQETQYF.

As DNA, the CDR3 is TGTGCCAGCCGCGGAGACGTTACCTCTGGAAACACCATATATTTT. Translation: CASRGDVTSGNTIYF. The rearrangement links TRBV28 to TRBJ1-3; D is uncertain. The CDR3 sequence is 15 residues long. Deletions cut 8 bases from V and 0 bases from J, with 14 bases between. CDR1 MDHEN and CDR2 SYDVKM come from the germline V gene.

The gene calls are TRBV5-8 and TRBJ2-7; TRBD1 matches 8 bases. The CDR3 is 14 residues long. V trimming: 0 bases; J trimming: 6 bases; junction bases outside the gene matches: 5. The germline CDR1 and CDR2 sequences are SGHTS and YDEGEE. CDR3 in amino acids: CASSLGQGALEQYF. The CDR3 nucleotides are TGTGCCAGCAGCTTGGGGCAGGGGGCCCTCGAGCAGTACTTC.

V gene TRBV10-3 combines with J gene TRBJ1-1, with D perhaps matching TRBD1 (5 bases). The ends were cut back, 6 bases at V and 5 bases at J, with 13 bases in the middle. The germline gives CDR1 ENHRY, CDR2 SYGVKD. The CDR3 totals 13 residues. The CDR3 bases are TGTGCCATCAGCCCCCTGGACACTACTGAAGCTTTCTTT. Translated: CAISPLDTTEAFF.

The V call is TRBV5-5, the J call TRBJ1-2, with D possibly matching TRBD1 (6 bases). Trimming took off 3 bases at V and 8 bases at J, with 20 bases between the two ends. The germline V gene encodes CDR1 SGHKS and CDR2 YYEKEE (reference sequence). The CDR3 totals 15 residues. The CDR3 sequence: CASSSWGQPSGGYTF. The CDR3 DNA reads TGTGCCAGCAGCTCCTGGGGACAACCCTCGGGGGGCTACACCTTC.

This rearrangement joins TRBV5-1 to TRBJ1-2; 7 bases match TRBD1. Germline loops: CDR1 SGHRS, CDR2 YFSETQ. CDR3 length: 14 amino acids. Trimming removed 0 bases from V and 5 bases from J; junction bases left unmatched: 4. CDR3 sequence: CASSLGTGLYGYTF. DNA for the CDR3: TGCGCCAGCAGCTTGGGGACAGGCCTATATGGCTACACCTTC.

The chain employs TRBV19 and TRBJ2-2; 8 nucleotides match TRBD1. The CDR3 sequence is 14 residues long. Germline values: CDR1 LNHDA, CDR2 SQIVND (reference sequence). V shed 7 bases and J 4 bases; nucleotides not matched to a gene: 5. CDR3: CASTQTGATGELFF. The CDR3 DNA is TGTGCCAGTACACAGACAGGGGCCACCGGGGAGCTGTTTTTT. Combining the CDR3 with reference TRBV19 and TRBJ2-2 gives the whole variable domain DGGITQSPKYLFRKEGQNVTLSCEQNLNHDAMYWYRQDPGQGLRLIYYSQIVNDFQKGDIAEGYSVSREKKESFPLTVTSAQKNPTAFYLCASTQTGATGELFFGEGSRLTVL.

This clone was observed a handful of times. V gene TRBV6-5 combines with J gene TRBJ2-1; unclear D gene. Germline assignment: CDR1 MNHEY and CDR2 SVGAGI. Trimming cost V 2 bases and J 6 bases, with 5 bases left between them. The length of the CDR3 is 12 residues. DNA of the CDR3: TGTGCCAGCAGTTACGTCGGCAATGAGCAGTTCTTC. It encodes CASSYVGNEQFF.

The gene calls are TRBV9 and TRBJ1-1; the match to TRBD1 covers 7 bases. The CDR3 is 12 residues long. Germline V lookup: CDR1 SGDLS, CDR2 YYNGEE. V gave up 5 bases and J gave up 7 bases; unmatched junction bases: 5. The CDR3 sequence: CASRDTGDEAFF. In DNA form, the CDR3 reads TGTGCCAGCAGGGATACAGGGGATGAAGCTTTCTTT. Full variable domain (missing parts from reference TRBV9 and TRBJ1-1): DSGVTQTPKHLITATGQRVTLRCSPRSGDLSVYWYQQSLDQGLQFLIQYYNGEERAKGNILERFSAQQFPDLHSELNLSSLELGDSALYFCASRDTGDEAFFGQGTRLTVV.

J is TRBJ2-1 and V is TRBV5-3, with 7 bases identical to TRBD1. TRBV5-3 is designated an ORF whose function remains uncertain. The CDR3 covers 16 residues. V was pared by 0 bases and J by 1 base, with 4 bases of the junction left unmatched. The CDR3 sequence is CARSLAGTESYNEQFF. CDR3 sequence (DNA): TGTGCCAGAAGCTTGGCCGGGACAGAGTCCTACAATGAGCAGTTCTTC.

The chain has TRBV9 and TRBJ1-2; possible D gene TRBD1, 5 bases. CDR1 is SGDLS, CDR2 YYNGEE, per germline. The CDR3 has 17 amino acids. V was cut by 0 bases and J by 4 bases, with 19 bases left in between. The CDR3 loop reads CASSVARYGGSSYGYTF. The CDR3 region has the DNA TGTGCCAGCAGCGTAGCTCGGTACGGGGGATCCAGCTATGGCTACACCTTC.

This chain connects TRBV7-2 to TRBJ2-6; 7 bases are a match to TRBD1. CDR1 is SGHTA and CDR2 is FQGNSA in the germline V gene. The ends lost 4 bases at V and 2 bases at J; junction bases unmatched: 2. The CDR3 length is 15 residues. In nucleotides, the CDR3 is TGTGCCAGCAGCTCCGACAGGGCTGGGGCCAACGTCCTGACTTTC. Amino acids: CASSSDRAGANVLTF.

The chain combines TRBV7-9 with TRBJ2-7; weak D call: TRBD1 (6 bases). The CDR3 covers 12 residues. Germline V gene sequence: CDR1 SEHNR, CDR2 FQNEAQ (reference sequence). V lost 4 bases and J lost 4, with 8 bases in between. As DNA, the CDR3 is TGTGCCAGCAGCTCAGGGGATTACGAGCAGTACTTC. It specifies CASSSGDYEQYF.

The chain employs TRBV7-6 and TRBJ2-1; 14 bases fit TRBD2. This CDR3 is built from 18 residues. Germline CDR1 is SGHVS and CDR2 is FNYEAQ. J lost 8 bases, V lost 1 base, and 10 bases had no gene match. CDR3 nucleotides: TGTGCCAGCAGCTTAGGTTTGGGACTAGCGGGAGTGAGTTATGAGCAGTTCTTC. It is translated as CASSLGLGLAGVSYEQFF.

The V gene is TRBV2, the J gene TRBJ1-4; the match to TRBD1 covers 8 bases. The CDR3 runs 15 residues. J lost 3 bases, V lost 7 bases, and 7 bases had no gene match. CDR1 is SNHLY and CDR2 is FYNNEI in the germline V gene. The CDR3, as DNA: TGTGCCAGCATTGGCCGGACAGGGTCTAATGAAAAACTGTTTTTT. The encoded protein is CASIGRTGSNEKLFF.

The chain has TRBV7-9 and TRBJ2-3; 8 bases are a match to TRBD2. CDR3 length: 14 residues. The germline gives CDR1 SEHNR, CDR2 FQNEAQ (reference sequence). With 7 bases clipped from V and 0 bases from J, the junction kept 3 bases outside the gene matches. The CDR3 loop is CASTASGSTDTQYF. In DNA form, the CDR3 reads TGTGCCAGCACAGCTAGCGGGAGCACAGATACGCAGTATTTT.

CDR3 in amino acids: CASSLTGQGNQPQHF. CDR3 bases: TGTGCCAGCAGTTTAACAGGACAGGGGAATCAGCCCCAGCATTTT. J is TRBJ1-5 and V is TRBV28; 9 bases align to TRBD1. V was clipped by 2 bases and J by 4 bases; unmatched bases: 3. The CDR3 has 15 residues. Germline-derived CDR1 and CDR2 are MDHEN and SYDVKM.

The V call is TRBV19, the J call TRBJ2-7; D is undetermined. V was cut by 3 bases and J by 0 bases, with 9 bases left in between. Germline V gives CDR1 LNHDA, CDR2 SQIVND (reference sequence). This CDR3 is 14 amino acids long. CDR3 sequence (DNA): TGTGCCAGTAGTATCGAACAAAGCTCCTACGAGCAGTACTTC. This encodes CASSIEQSSYEQYF.

This chain links TRBV7-2 with TRBJ1-1; a weak D match, TRBD1 (6 bases). The CDR3 consists of 15 residues. Germline values: CDR1 SGHTA, CDR2 FQGNSA. V was clipped by 3 bases and J by 10 bases, with 21 bases between them. The chain's CDR3 is CASSFGLLGAGGAFF. In nucleotides, the CDR3 is TGTGCCAGCAGCTTTGGTCTTTTGGGGGCAGGAGGAGCTTTCTTT.

In this sample, this clone turned up a few times. The V gene is TRBV15, the J gene TRBJ2-3; a possible D gene is TRBD2 (6 bases). The CDR3 sequence is 13 residues long. Germline V gene lookup returns CDR1 LNHNV and CDR2 YYDKDF (reference sequence). The ends were cut back, 3 bases at V and 5 bases at J, with 9 bases in the middle. The DNA of the CDR3 is TGTGCCACCAGCAGCCGGGAGCGAGATACGCAGTATTTT. This translates into CATSSRERDTQYF.

The V and J genes are TRBV7-3 and TRBJ2-7; 10 bases map to TRBD1. The V gene end was trimmed by 6 bases and the J gene end by 3 bases; junction bases not matched to a gene: 2. Germline V gene data show CDR1 as SGHTA and CDR2 as FQGTGA. This CDR3 has 13 amino acids. The CDR3 is CASSRDRGYEQYF. Here the CDR3 DNA reads TGTGCCAGCAGTCGGGACAGGGGCTACGAGCAGTACTTC.

There are a few counts of this clone. The chain joins TRBV6-5 to TRBJ1-6; D call uncertain. The CDR3 runs to 14 residues. V was cut by 4 bases and J by 9 bases, with 13 bases left in between. Germline V gene data show CDR1 as MNHEY and CDR2 as SVGAGI. CDR3 amino acids: CASSFDIFGSPLHF. In nucleotides, the CDR3 is TGTGCCAGCAGTTTCGACATTTTTGGTTCACCCCTCCACTTT.

On this clone itself: Germline is not matched at one junction end, which may reflect a read error. This sequence joins TRBV7-9 and TRBJ1-1; D may be TRBD1 (5 bases). CDR3 size: 12 residues. Germline lookup yields CDR1 SEHNR and CDR2 FQNEAQ (reference sequence). CDR3 in amino acids: CTSSGQNTEAFF. CDR3 DNA: TGTACCAGCAGCGGACAGAACACTGAAGCTTTCTTT.

This chain links TRBV19 with TRBJ1-2; the match to TRBD1 covers 8 bases. V shed 3 bases and J 6 bases; nucleotides not matched to a gene: 9. CDR1 is LNHDA, CDR2 SQIVND, per germline (reference sequence). The CDR3 runs to 15 residues. The CDR3 nucleotides read TGTGCCAGTAGTATTTCCCGGACAGGGCCTCATGGCTACACCTTC. Its protein is CASSISRTGPHGYTF. Full variable domain (remainder filled in from reference TRBV19 and TRBJ1-2): DGGITQSPKYLFRKEGQNVTLSCEQNLNHDAMYWYRQDPGQGLRLIYYSQIVNDFQKGDIAEGYSVSREKKESFPLTVTSAQKNPTAFYLCASSISRTGPHGYTFGSGTRLTVV.

The gene calls are TRBV6-1 and TRBJ2-1; 14 bases map to TRBD2. Germline V CDR1 and CDR2: MNHNS, SASEGT. The V segment lost 1 base and the J segment 1 base; nucleotides outside the gene matches: 15. This CDR3 is 22 amino acids long. CDR3 in DNA: TGTGCCAGCAGTGAAGAGGGGACTAGCGGGGGTAACCATCGCATGTCCTACAATGAGCAGTTCTTC. This sequence encodes CASSEEGTSGGNHRMSYNEQFF.

V gene TRBV5-1 combines with J gene TRBJ1-5; 7 bases are a match to TRBD1. The V segment lost 0 bases and the J segment 4 bases; nucleotides outside the gene matches: 4. This CDR3 has 15 residues. Germline V gene data show CDR1 as SGHRS and CDR2 as YFSETQ. The CDR3 coding sequence is TGCGCCAGCAGCTTGGAACCCAGGGGGAATCAGCCCCAGCATTTT. Residues: CASSLEPRGNQPQHF.

J is TRBJ1-5 and V is TRBV10-3; D gene unclear. V was shortened by 2 bases and J by 2 bases, with 13 bases between the two germline ends. Germline V CDR1 and CDR2: ENHRY, SYGVKD. The CDR3 length is 16 residues. Written as DNA, the CDR3 is TGTGCCATCAGTGAGAGCCGCAACTCGGGCAATCAGCCCCAGCATTTT. It codes for CAISESRNSGNQPQHF.

CDR3 in DNA: TGTGCCAGCAGCTTAGTGGGTGGGACAGTTTACAATGAGCAGTTCTTC. It specifies CASSLVGGTVYNEQFF. The chain couples TRBV7-2 to TRBJ2-1; 7 bases align to TRBD1. Trimming took 1 base from V and 4 from J; bases not matched to a gene: 7. This CDR3 is 16 amino acids long. Germline V CDR1 and CDR2: SGHTA, FQGNSA.

CDR3 nucleotide sequence: TGTGCCAGTAACTCGCTCGGACAGTTAGAAGCTTTCTTT. Protein sequence: CASNSLGQLEAFF. The V and J genes are TRBV19 and TRBJ1-1; D possibly corresponds to TRBD1 (6 bases). CDR3 length: 13 residues. The germline gives CDR1 LNHDA, CDR2 SQIVND (reference sequence). Trimming pared 7 bases from V and 8 bases from J, leaving 17 bases between. Combining the CDR3 with reference TRBV19 and TRBJ1-1 gives the whole variable domain DGGITQSPKYLFRKEGQNVTLSCEQNLNHDAMYWYRQDPGQGLRLIYYSQIVNDFQKGDIAEGYSVSREKKESFPLTVTSAQKNPTAFYLCASNSLGQLEAFFGQGTRLTVV.